This T cell receptor (beta chain) was recorded in a study of cytomegalovirus exposure and HLA in healthy donors. Concerning this clone itself: Its antigen is still unknown.

PCR employed 60 Vbeta and 13 Jbeta primers. Assay: immunoSEQ multiplex PCR; the TCRdb copy retains only in-frame clones and omits some. The sample lists 100,000 to 150,000 clones; 70% to 90% were seen once. Study-wide findings and caveats: The CMV antigen specificity of a few CMV-associated chains was confirmed through in vitro analysis. Around 160 TCR beta chains were listed as cytomegalovirus-associated.

Per the germline V gene, CDR1 is SGDLS and CDR2 is YYNGEE. V lost 1 base to trimming and J lost 4 bases, with 5 bases between them. The CDR3 consists of 12 residues. The rearrangement links TRBV9 to TRBJ2-5; no reliable D call. Sequenced sample: PBMCs. This TCR was recovered from a young man in good health and CMV-seropositive. The CDR3 sequence is CASSVNGETQYF. CDR3 DNA: TGTGCCAGCAGCGTAAACGGAGAGACCCAGTACTTC.